This passage covers 5 T cell receptor beta chains from one sample sequenced in a study of control samples from healthy donors and cancer patients. Repertoires were generated with immunoSEQ multiplex PCR, while TCRdb's copy carries only in-frame clones and drops some. The sample records roughly 150,000 clones, almost 90% being singletons. The specimen sequenced was blood. The receptors come from a man aged 18 to 29 in good health.

CDR3 in amino acids: CASSLGGIEQFF. DNA of the CDR3: TGTGCCAGCAGCTTAGGAGGCATTGAGCAGTTCTTC. The chain joins TRBV7-2 to TRBJ2-1; the D is unclear. Trimming took off 1 base at V and 9 bases at J, with 7 bases between the two ends. Looked up from germline, CDR1 is SGHTA and CDR2 is FQGNSA. The CDR3 runs 12 residues.

This chain connects TRBV28 to TRBJ2-1; 14 nucleotides align to TRBD2. CDR1 and CDR2 from the germline V gene are MDHEN and SYDVKM. The CDR3 has 18 residues. The V and J ends lost 5 bases and 3 bases, in that order; junction bases with no gene match: 9. The CDR3 protein is CASSPDRLAGGHYNEQFF. The DNA of the CDR3 is TGTGCCAGCAGTCCTGACCGACTAGCGGGGGGGCACTACAATGAGCAGTTCTTC.

The chain employs TRBV28 and TRBJ1-5; D gene uncertain. Germline loops: CDR1 MDHEN, CDR2 SYDVKM. The CDR3 runs to 13 residues. Trimming shortened V by 3 bases and J by 4 bases, and 7 bases separated the two germline ends. In nucleotides, the CDR3 is TGTGCCAGCAGTTTCGACCCAAATCAGCCCCAGCATTTT. Translation gives CASSFDPNQPQHF.

The V gene is TRBV7-2, the J gene TRBJ2-5, with TRBD1 matching over 7 bases. Germline CDR1 is SGHTA and CDR2 is FQGNSA. V gave up 0 bases and J gave up 5 bases; unmatched junction bases: 9. This CDR3 is built from 16 residues. The CDR3 is CASSLALGRGLETQYF. The DNA for the CDR3 is TGTGCCAGCAGCTTAGCGTTGGGTAGGGGGCTGGAGACCCAGTACTTC. The complete variable domain, with remaining parts taken from reference TRBV7-2 and TRBJ2-5, reads GAGVSQSPSNKVTEKGKDVELRCDPISGHTALYWYRQSLGQGLEFLIYFQGNSAPDKSGLPSDRFSAERTGGSVSTLTIQRTQQEDSAVYLCASSLALGRGLETQYFGPGTRLLVL.

The chain recombines TRBV7-7 with TRBJ2-7; 8 positions match TRBD1. The CDR3 contains 15 residues. The V gene end was trimmed by 5 bases and the J gene end by 0 bases; junction bases not matched to a gene: 6. Germline CDR1 reads SSHAT; CDR2 reads FNYEAQ (reference sequence). CDR3 nucleotide sequence: TGTGCCAGCAGCCAAGGGACAGGCAGCTCCTACGAGCAGTACTTC. Protein sequence: CASSQGTGSSYEQYF.